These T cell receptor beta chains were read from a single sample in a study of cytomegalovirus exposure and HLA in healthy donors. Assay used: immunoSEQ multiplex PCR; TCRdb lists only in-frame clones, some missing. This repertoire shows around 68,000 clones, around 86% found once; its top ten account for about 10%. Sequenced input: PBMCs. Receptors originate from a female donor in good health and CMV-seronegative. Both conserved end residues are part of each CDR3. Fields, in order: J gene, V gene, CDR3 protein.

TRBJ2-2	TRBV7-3	CASSLSSTGELFF
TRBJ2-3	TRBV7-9	CASSLASTGGRTDTQYF
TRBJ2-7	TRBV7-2	CASSFWGQVSYEQYF
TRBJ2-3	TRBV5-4	CASSLKTGGPGDTQYF
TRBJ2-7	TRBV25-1	CASSKGLAGGHNEQYF
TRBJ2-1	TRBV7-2	CASSRTWTSRNEQFF
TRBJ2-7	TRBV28	CASRTGDYEQYF
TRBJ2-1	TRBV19	CASSLAGQRNNEQFF
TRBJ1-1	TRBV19	CASSWGGGLNTEAFF
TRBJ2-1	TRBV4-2	CASSQEGAGEAYNEQFF
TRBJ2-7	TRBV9	CASSSTRNSVTYEQYF
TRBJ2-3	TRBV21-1	CASSKTGGTAPDTQYF
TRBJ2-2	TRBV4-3	CASSLAPDRNTGELFF
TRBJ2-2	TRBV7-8	CASSLAQNTGELFF
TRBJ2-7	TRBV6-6	CASSPSRDSYEQYF
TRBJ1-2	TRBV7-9	CASSPPTVDDGYTF
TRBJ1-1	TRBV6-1	CASKQLMNTEAFF
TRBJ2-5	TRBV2	CASTHTTTAYQETQYF
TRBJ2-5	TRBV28	CASSLSRLEQYF
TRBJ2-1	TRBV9	CASSVTSGTYNEQFF
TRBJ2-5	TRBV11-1	CASSPTGGRTQYF
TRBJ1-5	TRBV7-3	CASSLGQHQPQHF
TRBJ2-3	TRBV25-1	CASSGVTGNGDTQYF
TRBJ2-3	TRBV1	CTSSRRLAGDSTDTQYF
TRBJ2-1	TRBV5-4	CASSSVVEAPNEQFF
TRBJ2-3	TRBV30	CAWNRGSTDTQYF
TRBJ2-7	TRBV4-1	CASSQDRVAHEQYF
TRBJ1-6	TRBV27	CASTLYPEQGKGGSPLHF
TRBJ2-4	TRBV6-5	CASSSGNIQYF
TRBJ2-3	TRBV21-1	CASSKIISGTSGLSTDTQYF
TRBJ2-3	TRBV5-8	CASDRDQADTQYF
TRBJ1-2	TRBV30	CAWSVSGTGGSMGYTF
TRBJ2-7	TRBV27	CASSFRTSGRATYEQYF
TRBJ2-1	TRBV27	CASSPGTGWNEQFF
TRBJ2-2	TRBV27	CASTSGGITGELFF
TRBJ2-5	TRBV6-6	CASSTHTETQYF
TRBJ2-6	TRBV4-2	CASSQDSNSGANVLTF
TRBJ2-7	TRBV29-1	CSVDGQGAGEQYF
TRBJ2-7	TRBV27	CASSHGTGSYEQYF